This T cell receptor (beta chain) stems from a study of T cells in Graves' hyperthyroidism and ophthalmopathy. After removal of 8 bases from V and 9 bases from J, the junction contained 20 bases not matched to a gene. Looked up from germline, CDR1 is ENHRY and CDR2 is SYGVKD. The CDR3 sequence is 16 residues long. Amplification of TCR beta CDR3 regions was performed using RNA transcripts as template. The TCR CDR3 was amplified in a first-round RT-PCR using the HTBI primer set. TCRdb ran MiXCR on the multiplex PCR reads and lists one entry per CDR3 protein. In the table there are fewer than 600,000 distinct CDR3 sequences, 14% of which are singletons. This clonotype was detected ten times or more.

Material for sequencing was blood. This chain joins TRBV10-3 and TRBJ2-7; 9 bases agree with TRBD1. The receptor was derived from a woman aged 40 to 50 with Graves' hyperthyroidism. Here the CDR3 reads CAIRDRVSLASSPQYF. CDR3 nucleotides: TGTGCCATCCGGGACAGGGTTTCCCTTGCGTCTTCCCCGCAGTACTTC.